This T cell receptor (beta chain) was identified during a study of breast tumors, draining lymph nodes, adjacent tissues. Whole-study findings and limits: That most tumor T cells come from lymph nodes remained unproven. Tumor TCR diversity was below lymph nodes but above nontumor tissue. Luminal-like breast cancer showed significantly higher tumor–nontumor repertoire similarity than basal-like.

The CDR3 loop spans 14 amino acids. V trimming: 3 bases; J trimming: 2 bases; junction bases outside the gene matches: 4. Germline loops: CDR1 LNHDA, CDR2 SQIVND (reference sequence). The lymph nodes were axillary draining lymph nodes from breast cancer patients. Using its own MiXCR run on the multiplex PCR reads, TCRdb lists one record per CDR3 protein. The sample lists about 130,000 distinct CDR3 sequences, roughly 20% occurring once. This clonotype was counted many times. The target antigen is unknown. This chain connects TRBV19 to TRBJ2-7, with 7 nucleotides matching TRBD1. Specimen: axillary lymph node tissue. This sequence was found in a female donor with breast cancer. Some clones in this sample may be carry-over from other donors' samples. Here the CDR3 reads CASSINRGTYEQYF. As DNA, the CDR3 is TGTGCCAGTAGTATTAACAGGGGTACCTACGAGCAGTACTTC.